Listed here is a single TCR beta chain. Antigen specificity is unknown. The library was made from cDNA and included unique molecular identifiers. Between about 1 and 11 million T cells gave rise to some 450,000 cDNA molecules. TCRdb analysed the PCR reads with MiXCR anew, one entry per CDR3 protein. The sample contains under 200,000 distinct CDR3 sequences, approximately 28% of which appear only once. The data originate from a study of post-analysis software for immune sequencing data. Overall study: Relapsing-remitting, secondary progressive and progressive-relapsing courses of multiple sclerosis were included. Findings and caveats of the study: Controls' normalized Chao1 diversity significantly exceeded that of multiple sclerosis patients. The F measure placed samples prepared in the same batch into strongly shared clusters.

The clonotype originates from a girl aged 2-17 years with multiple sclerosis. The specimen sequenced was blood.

CDR3 protein: CASSGRDVDPDNEQFF. The CDR3, as DNA: TGTGCCAGCAGCGGGAGGGATGTAGACCCGGACAATGAGCAGTTCTTC. The V call is TRBV9, the J call TRBJ2-1, with D possibly being TRBD2 (6 bases). This CDR3 comprises 16 residues. Trimming removed 3 bases from V and 5 bases from J, with 18 bases in between. Looked up from germline, CDR1 is SGDLS and CDR2 is YYNGEE.